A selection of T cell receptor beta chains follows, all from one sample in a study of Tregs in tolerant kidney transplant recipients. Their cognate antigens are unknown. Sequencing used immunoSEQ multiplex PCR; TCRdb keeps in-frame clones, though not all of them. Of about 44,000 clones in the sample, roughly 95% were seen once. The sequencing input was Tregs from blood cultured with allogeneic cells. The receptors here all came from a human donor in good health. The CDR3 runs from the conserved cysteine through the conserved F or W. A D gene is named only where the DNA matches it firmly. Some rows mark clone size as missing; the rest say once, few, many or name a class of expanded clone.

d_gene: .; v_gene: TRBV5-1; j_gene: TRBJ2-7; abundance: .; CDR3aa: CASSLSWGPSSYEQYF; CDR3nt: TGCGCCAGCAGCTTGAGTTGGGGGCCCAGCTCCTACGAGCAGTACTTC
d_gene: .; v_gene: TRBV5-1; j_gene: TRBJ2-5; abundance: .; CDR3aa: CASSPGPQETQYF; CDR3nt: TGCGCCAGCAGTCCCGGACCCCAAGAGACCCAGTACTTC
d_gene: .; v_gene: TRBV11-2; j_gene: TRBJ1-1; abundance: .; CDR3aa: CASSSRRGTEAFF; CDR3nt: TGTGCCAGCAGCTCCCGAAGGGGAACTGAAGCTTTCTTT
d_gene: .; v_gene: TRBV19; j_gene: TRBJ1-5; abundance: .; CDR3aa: CASSITPGNQPQHF; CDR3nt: TGTGCCAGTAGTATAACGCCGGGCAATCAGCCCCAGCATTTT
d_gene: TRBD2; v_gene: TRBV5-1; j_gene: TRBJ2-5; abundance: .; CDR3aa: CASSVQRTSGAQETQYF; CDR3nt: TGCGCCAGCAGCGTCCAACGGACTAGCGGGGCGCAAGAGACCCAGTACTTC
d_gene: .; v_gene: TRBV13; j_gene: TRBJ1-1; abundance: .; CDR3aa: CASSRFQGASGAFF; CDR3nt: TGTGCCAGCAGCCGCTTCCAAGGGGCCAGCGGAGCTTTCTTT
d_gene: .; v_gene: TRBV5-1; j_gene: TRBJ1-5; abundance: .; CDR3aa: CASSLQQNSNQPQHF; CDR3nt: TGTGCCAGCAGCTTACAACAGAATAGCAATCAGCCCCAGCATTTT
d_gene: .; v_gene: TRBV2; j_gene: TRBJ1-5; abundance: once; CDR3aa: CASNGGNNQPQHF; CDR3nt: TGTGCCAGCAATGGGGGGAACAATCAGCCCCAGCATTTT
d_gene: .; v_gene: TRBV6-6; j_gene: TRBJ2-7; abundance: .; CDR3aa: CASSYFDRSYEQYF; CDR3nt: TGTGCCAGCAGTTACTTTGACAGGTCCTACGAGCAGTACTTC
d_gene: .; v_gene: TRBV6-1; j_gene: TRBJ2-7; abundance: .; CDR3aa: CASNALSSYEQYF; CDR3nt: TGTGCCAGCAACGCGTTGAGCTCCTACGAGCAGTACTTC
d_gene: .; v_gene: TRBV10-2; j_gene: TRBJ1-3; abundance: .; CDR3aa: CASSEIINTIYF; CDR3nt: TGCGCCAGCAGTGAGATCATAAACACCATATATTTT
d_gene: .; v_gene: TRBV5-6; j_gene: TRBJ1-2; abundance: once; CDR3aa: CASSLGLRGTGYTF; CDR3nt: TGTGCCAGCAGCCTGGGACTCCGGGGAACTGGCTACACCTTC
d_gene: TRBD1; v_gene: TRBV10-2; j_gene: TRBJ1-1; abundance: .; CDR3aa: CASRGTGTEAFF; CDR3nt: TGCGCCAGCAGAGGGACAGGGACTGAAGCTTTCTTT
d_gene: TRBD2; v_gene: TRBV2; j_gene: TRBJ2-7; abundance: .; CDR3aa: CASSEAGGPYEQYF; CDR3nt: TGTGCCAGCAGTGAAGCGGGAGGGCCGTACGAGCAGTACTTC
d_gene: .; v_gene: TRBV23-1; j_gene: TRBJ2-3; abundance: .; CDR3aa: CASSQSTAEPSTDTQYF; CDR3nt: TGCGCCAGCAGTCAATCTACAGCAGAACCCAGCACAGATACGCAGTATTTT
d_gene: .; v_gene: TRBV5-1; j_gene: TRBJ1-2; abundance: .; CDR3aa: CASSLGFYRGVYGYTF; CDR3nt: TGCGCCAGCAGCTTGGGGTTTTACCGCGGGGTATATGGCTACACCTTC
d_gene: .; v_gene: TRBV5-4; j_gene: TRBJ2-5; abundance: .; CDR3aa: CASSFEETQYF; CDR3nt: TGTGCCAGCAGCTTCGAAGAGACCCAGTACTTC
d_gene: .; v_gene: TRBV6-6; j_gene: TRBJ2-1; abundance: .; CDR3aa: CASTGLGPYNEQFF; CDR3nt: TGTGCCAGCACGGGGTTAGGACCTTACAATGAGCAGTTCTTC
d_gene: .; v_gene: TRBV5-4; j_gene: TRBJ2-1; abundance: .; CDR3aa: CASSLPAGGRERFF; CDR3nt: TGTGCCAGCAGCTTACCCGCCGGGGGCAGGGAACGGTTCTTC
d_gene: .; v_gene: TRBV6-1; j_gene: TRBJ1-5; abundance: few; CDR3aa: CASRAGVVHQPQHF; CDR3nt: TGTGCCAGCAGGGCAGGGGTGGTCCACCAGCCCCAGCATTTT
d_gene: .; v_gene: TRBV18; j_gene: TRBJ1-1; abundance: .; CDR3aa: CASSLSGAMNTEAFF; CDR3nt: TGTGCCAGCTCCCTAAGCGGGGCGATGAACACTGAAGCTTTCTTT
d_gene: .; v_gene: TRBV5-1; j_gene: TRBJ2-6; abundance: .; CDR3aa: CASTRGSGANVLTF; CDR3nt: TGCGCCAGCACCCGGGGCTCTGGGGCCAACGTCCTGACTTTC
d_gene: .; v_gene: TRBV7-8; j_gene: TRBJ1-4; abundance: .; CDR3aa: CASTGRPALATNEKLFF; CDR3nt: TGTGCCAGCACGGGCAGGCCAGCTCTTGCAACTAATGAAAAACTGTTTTTT
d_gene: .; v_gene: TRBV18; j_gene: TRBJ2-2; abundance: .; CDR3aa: CASSPGRNTGELFF; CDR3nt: TGTGCCAGCTCACCGGGCCGGAACACCGGGGAGCTGTTTTTT
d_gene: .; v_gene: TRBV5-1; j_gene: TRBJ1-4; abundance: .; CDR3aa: CASSLGAGLSTNEKLFF; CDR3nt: TGCGCCAGCAGCTTGGGGGCAGGGTTAAGCACTAATGAAAAACTGTTTTTT
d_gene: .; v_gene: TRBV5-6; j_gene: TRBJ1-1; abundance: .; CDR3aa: CASSLAPSDTEAFF; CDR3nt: TGTGCCAGCAGCTTGGCCCCATCGGATACTGAAGCTTTCTTT
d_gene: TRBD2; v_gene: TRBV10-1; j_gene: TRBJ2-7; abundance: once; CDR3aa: CASSEPGLAASLVF; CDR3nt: TGCGCCAGCAGTGAGCCGGGACTAGCGGCGTCTTTGGTCTTC
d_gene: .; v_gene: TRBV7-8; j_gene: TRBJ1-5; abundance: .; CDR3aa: CASSLEGSGYGQPQHF; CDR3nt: TGTGCCAGCAGCTTAGAAGGCAGTGGATACGGTCAGCCCCAGCATTTT
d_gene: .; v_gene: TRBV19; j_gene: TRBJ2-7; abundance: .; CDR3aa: CASTPGAGGTYEQYF; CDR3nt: TGTGCCAGTACTCCTGGGGCAGGGGGGACCTACGAGCAGTACTTC
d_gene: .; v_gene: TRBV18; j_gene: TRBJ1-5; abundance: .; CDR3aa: CASSPSKGAGGMTQHF; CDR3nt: TGTGCCAGCTCACCCTCAAAAGGTGCGGGGGGGATGACCCAGCATTTT
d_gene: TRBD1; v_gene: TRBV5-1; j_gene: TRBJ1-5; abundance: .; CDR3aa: CASSLHGTENQPQHF; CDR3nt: TGCGCCAGCAGCTTGCATGGGACAGAGAATCAGCCCCAGCATTTT
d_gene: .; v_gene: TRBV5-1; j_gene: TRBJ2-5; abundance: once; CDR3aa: CASSLGPLFTGLETQYF; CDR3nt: TGCGCCAGCAGCTTGGGTCCCCTTTTCACAGGTCTGGAGACCCAGTACTTC
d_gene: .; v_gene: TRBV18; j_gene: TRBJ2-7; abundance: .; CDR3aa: CASSPPGGNQYEQYF; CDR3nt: TGTGCCAGCTCACCACCGGGCGGCAACCAATACGAGCAGTACTTC
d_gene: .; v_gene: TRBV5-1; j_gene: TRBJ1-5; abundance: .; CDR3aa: CASSLAGVRNQPQHF; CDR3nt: TGCGCCAGCAGCTTGGCCGGGGTCCGCAATCAGCCCCAGCATTTT
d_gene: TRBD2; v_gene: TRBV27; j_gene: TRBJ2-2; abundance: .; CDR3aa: CASSELRTSGGAGTGELFF; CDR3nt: TGTGCCAGCAGTGAACTTCGGACTAGCGGGGGGGCGGGCACCGGGGAGCTGTTTTTT
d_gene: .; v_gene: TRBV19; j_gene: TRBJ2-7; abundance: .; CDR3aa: CASSMSGLGGYEQYF; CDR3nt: TGTGCCAGTAGTATGTCCGGTCTAGGAGGATACGAGCAGTACTTC
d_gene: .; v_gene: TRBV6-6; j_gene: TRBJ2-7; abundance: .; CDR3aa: CASRDGSSVTYEQYF; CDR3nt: TGTGCCAGCAGAGATGGTAGCTCCGTGACCTACGAGCAGTACTTC
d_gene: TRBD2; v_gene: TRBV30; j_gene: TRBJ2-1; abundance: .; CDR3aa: CAWSNPTSGYYNEQFF; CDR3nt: TGTGCCTGGAGTAACCCGACTAGCGGATACTACAATGAGCAGTTCTTC
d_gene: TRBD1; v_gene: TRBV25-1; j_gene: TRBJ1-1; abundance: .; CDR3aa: CATRDSFHTEAFF; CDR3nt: TGTGCCACCAGGGACAGCTTCCACACTGAAGCTTTCTTT
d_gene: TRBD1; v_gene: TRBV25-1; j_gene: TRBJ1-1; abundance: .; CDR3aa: CASSALGTGGAVGAFF; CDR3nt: TGTGCCAGCAGTGCGCTGGGGACAGGGGGCGCGGTGGGCGCTTTCTTT
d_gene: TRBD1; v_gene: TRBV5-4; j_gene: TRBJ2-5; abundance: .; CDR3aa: CASSLDQGASETQYF; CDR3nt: TGTGCCAGCAGCTTGGATCAGGGGGCGTCGGAGACCCAGTACTTC
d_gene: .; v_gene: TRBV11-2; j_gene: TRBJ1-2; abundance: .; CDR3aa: CASSPSGPYGYTF; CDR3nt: TGTGCCAGCAGCCCGTCCGGACCGTATGGCTACACCTTC
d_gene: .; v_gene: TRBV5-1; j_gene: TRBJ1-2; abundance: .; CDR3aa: CASSPGDNYGYTF; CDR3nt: TGCGCCAGCAGCCCCGGGGACAACTATGGCTACACCTTC
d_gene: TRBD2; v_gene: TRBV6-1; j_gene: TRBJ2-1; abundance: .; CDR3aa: CASSGWGLRAGVGNEQFF; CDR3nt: TGTGCCAGCAGTGGCTGGGGGCTTCGAGCGGGAGTAGGGAATGAGCAGTTCTTC
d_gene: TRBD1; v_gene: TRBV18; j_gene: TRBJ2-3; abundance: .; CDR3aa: CASSPSQGATDTQYF; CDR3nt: TGTGCCAGCTCACCGTCGCAGGGGGCGACAGATACGCAGTATTTT